These T cell receptor beta chains were read from a single sample in a study of cytomegalovirus exposure and HLA in healthy donors. Sequencing was performed with immunoSEQ multiplex PCR; in TCRdb, only in-frame clones are kept and a portion is missing. The sample lists about 110,000 clones; roughly 79% were seen once. The sample taken for sequencing was PBMCs. All receptors come from a woman in her twenties or thirties in good health and CMV-seronegative. Both conserved end residues are part of each CDR3. Each record gives: D gene, clone size, V gene, J gene, CDR3 DNA, CDR3 protein. D genes are given only for firm matches. Rows give clone size only sometimes, using once, few, many, or a class for an expanded clone.

TRBD1	few	TRBV28	TRBJ2-5	TGTGCCAGCAGACAGGGGGGACAGGGACAAGAGACCCAGTACTTC	CASRQGGQGQETQYF
TRBD1	NA	TRBV5-4	TRBJ1-2	TGTGCCAGCAGCTTTGGGACAGCTTTCTATGGCTACACCTTC	CASSFGTAFYGYTF
TRBD2	few	TRBV5-4	TRBJ2-4	TGTGCCAGCAGCCTTACTAGCGGGAGTAACATTCAGTACTTC	CASSLTSGSNIQYF
TRBD2	NA	TRBV18	TRBJ2-7	TGTGCCAGCTCACCAAGGGGGTCCGAGCGGGAGAGGGGCGAGCAGTACTTC	CASSPRGSERERGEQYF
NA	NA	TRBV5-6	TRBJ2-7	TGTGCCAGCAGAAGGGGGGGGCGCTCCTACGAGCAGTACTTC	CASRRGGRSYEQYF
NA	NA	TRBV5-4	TRBJ1-2	TGTGCCAGCAGCTTGGAGGGCCAGGGGACTAGAGGCTACACCTTC	CASSLEGQGTRGYTF
NA	NA	TRBV19	TRBJ1-2	TGTGCCACCTACCCAACCGGGACTATCGGGGATAGGGGCTACACCTTC	CATYPTGTIGDRGYTF
NA	once	TRBV5-1	TRBJ2-2	TGCGCCAGCAGCTCGGGGTATATGGACACCGGGGAGCTGTTTTTT	CASSSGYMDTGELFF
NA	once	TRBV6-1	TRBJ2-5	TGTGCCAGCAGTCTTGGCGGAAACCCAGAGACCCAGTACTTC	CASSLGGNPETQYF
TRBD2	NA	TRBV5-6	TRBJ2-7	TGTGCCAGCAGCTCCGCGGGAGGAGCCTACGAGCAGTACTTC	CASSSAGGAYEQYF
NA	NA	TRBV5-1	TRBJ2-1	TGCGCCAGCAGACTCGAGTCCTACAATGAGCAGTTCTTC	CASRLESYNEQFF
TRBD1	NA	TRBV5-1	TRBJ2-7	TGCGCCAGCAGCAGGGACAGGATGTACGAGCAGTACTTC	CASSRDRMYEQYF
TRBD2	NA	TRBV6-1	TRBJ2-1	TGTGCCAGCAGACTAGCGGGAGGGGAAACTGAGCAGTTCTTC	CASRLAGGETEQFF
NA	NA	TRBV10-3	TRBJ2-1	TGTGCCATCAGTAGGGACACCGACAATGAGCAGTTCTTC	CAISRDTDNEQFF
NA	once	TRBV7-3	TRBJ1-1	TGTGCCAGCAGCTTGCGGGGGGTTGCTGAAGCTTTCTTT	CASSLRGVAEAFF
NA	many	TRBV5-1	TRBJ1-1	TGCGCCAGCAGCTTGGGAGGCGGAACTACTGAAGCTTTCTTT	CASSLGGGTTEAFF
TRBD2	NA	TRBV7-8	TRBJ2-7	TGTGCCAGCAGCTTAGTAGGGACTAGCGGGAGACCACAGTACTTC	CASSLVGTSGRPQYF
NA	NA	TRBV5-5	TRBJ2-4	TGTGCCAGCAGCTTTCTCGACTCCGGGGGAAACATTCAGTACTTC	CASSFLDSGGNIQYF